The sequence of this T cell receptor (beta chain) was determined in a study of blood T cell repertoires in COVID-19 (TCRdb year 2020). Background for the entire study: The collaborator samples originated in the United States, Italy and Spain and spanned the acute and convalescent phases of COVID-19. A freely available public database, intended as a resource for researchers studying the immune response to SARS-CoV-2, is where the repertoires were released. The sample metadata nearly always contained a de-identified subject ID, COVID-19 status, age in years and sex. The material from the prospective study consisted of cDNA or gDNA derived from T cells, B-cell-depleted T cells, or PBMCs. Samples were obtained from the ongoing ImmuneRACE study (first 160 participants) and from roughly 1,300 subjects provided by 6 global collaborators. Subjects who had been exposed to COVID-19, were actively infected with it, or had recovered from it provided the deeply sampled blood TCRbeta repertoires that made up the dataset. HLA class I and class II types, where available, came from metadata supplied by the sample provider rather than from assay-based typing. General study outcomes and caveats: How much clinical and demographic metadata was included differed by source and by participant, and the metadata was provided uncurated.

The CDR3 runs 15 residues from the cysteine to the phenylalanine. Solely the CDR3 DNA is kept, with 45 bases framed from the first base. V is trimmed back by 7 bases and J by 3 bases, and the junction contains 5 bases that no gene match accounts for. CDR1 and CDR2 are drawn from the germline V gene: MDHEN, SYDVKM. One collaborating source in Seattle enrolled patients during active infection and followed them longitudinally through the course of disease. The collaborating institutions used their own protocols to collect whole blood in K2EDTA tubes. For TCRbeta analysis, collaborator samples were shipped as frozen whole blood, as isolated PBMCs, or as DNA extracted from either sample type. The immunoSEQ Assay, a bias-controlled multiplex PCR, was used to amplify TCRbeta CDR3 regions from genomic DNA. As for the authors' bioinformatics: Nucleated cell counts per sample were estimated from amplification of reference gene primers within the assay. Sequence reads were collapsed and filtered to measure the absolute abundance of every unique TCRbeta CDR3 rearrangement. Productive Simpson clonality was computed per sample as the square root of Simpson's diversity index over productive rearrangements. TCRdb provides this immuneACCESS table in a form limited to in-frame rearrangements. Some clones are lacking; in checked studies, under half of them reflect an unresolved V gene, and why the rest are absent is not known. D and trimming come from the DNA, and the V and J calls and clone size come from that table. The sample records about 160,000 clones, 92% of which are singletons. The ten largest clones add up to 4.8% of the sample.

For this clone: This receptor's antigen is unknown. Base qualities are missing; no much larger clone stands one base away.

This TCR was recovered from a man aged 30-40 years with COVID-19, enrolled during active disease. The chain links TRBV28 with TRBJ2-2, with 10 bases in between that match TRBD2. The sample taken for sequencing was peripheral blood. CDR3 reads: CASNHLAGDTGELFF. The bases are TGTGCCAGCAATCATCTAGCGGGAGACACCGGGGAGCTGTTTTTT.